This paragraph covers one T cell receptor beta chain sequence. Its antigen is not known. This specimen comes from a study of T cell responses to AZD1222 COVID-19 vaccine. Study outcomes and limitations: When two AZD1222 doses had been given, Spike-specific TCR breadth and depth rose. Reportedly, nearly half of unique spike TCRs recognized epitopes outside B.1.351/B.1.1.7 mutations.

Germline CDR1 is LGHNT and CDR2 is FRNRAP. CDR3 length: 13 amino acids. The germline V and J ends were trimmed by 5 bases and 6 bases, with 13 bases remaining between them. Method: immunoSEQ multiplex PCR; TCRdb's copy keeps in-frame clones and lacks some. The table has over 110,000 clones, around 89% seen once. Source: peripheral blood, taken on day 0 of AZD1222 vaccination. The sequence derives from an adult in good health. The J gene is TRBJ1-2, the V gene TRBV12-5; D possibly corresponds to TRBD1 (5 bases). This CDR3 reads CASGPQGSHGYTF. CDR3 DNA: TGTGCTAGTGGTCCCCAGGGTAGCCATGGCTACACCTTC.